This passage covers 29 T cell receptor beta chains from one sample sequenced in a study of cytomegalovirus exposure and HLA in healthy donors. Assay used: immunoSEQ multiplex PCR; TCRdb lists only in-frame clones, some missing. The profile shows about 130,000 clones, approximately 91% of them singletons. What was sequenced was PBMCs. These receptors were obtained from a man between 25 and 39 years old in good health and CMV-seronegative.

This chain links TRBV5-1 with TRBJ2-3, with 8 bases identical to TRBD2. Per the germline V gene, CDR1 is SGHRS and CDR2 is YFSETQ. The trim removed 0 bases at V and 6 bases at J, leaving 6 bases unmatched. The CDR3 runs 15 residues. Here the CDR3 DNA reads TGCGCCAGCAGCTTGGTTCCCGGGAGGGCCGATACGCAGTATTTT. Amino acid sequence: CASSLVPGRADTQYF.

The rearrangement joins TRBV2 to TRBJ2-2, with D possibly matching TRBD2 (5 bases). This CDR3 contains 13 residues. V was clipped by 8 bases and J by 7 bases, with 14 bases between them. Germline CDR1 reads SNHLY; CDR2 reads FYNNEI. The CDR3 protein is CASDEGRVGELFF. Written as DNA, the CDR3 is TGTGCCAGCGACGAGGGCCGAGTCGGGGAGCTGTTTTTT.

The V and J genes are TRBV6-4 and TRBJ2-1; 10 nucleotides agree with TRBD2. CDR3 length: 15 amino acids. With V trimmed by 2 bases and J by 6 bases, 4 bases remained unmatched. CDR1 and CDR2 from the germline V gene are MRHNA and SNTAGT. In DNA, the CDR3 is TGTGCCAGCAGTGACGCGGCTAGCGGGAGCAATGAGCAGTTCTTC. Translating it yields CASSDAASGSNEQFF.

The chain uses TRBV10-1 and TRBJ2-5; D is possibly TRBD2 (6 bases). The germline V gene has CDR1 WNHNN and CDR2 SYGVQD (reference sequence). With 6 bases removed from V and 0 bases from J, the gap between germline ends came to 17 bases. The CDR3 loop spans 16 amino acids. The CDR3 protein is CASSTQPSSDQETQYF. As DNA, the CDR3 is TGCGCCAGCAGCACACAACCCTCTAGCGACCAAGAGACCCAGTACTTC.

In this sample, this clone turned up a few times. The rearrangement links TRBV6-5 to TRBJ2-1; D perhaps matches TRBD2 (6 bases). The CDR3 extends over 15 amino acids. Per the germline V gene, CDR1 is MNHEY and CDR2 is SVGAGI. Trimming shortened V by 5 bases and J by 3 bases, and 14 bases separated the two germline ends. Written as DNA, the CDR3 is TGTGCCAGCAGTGTATCGGGAGACGGCTACAATGAGCAGTTCTTC. It translates to CASSVSGDGYNEQFF.

The J gene is TRBJ2-7, the V gene TRBV15; maybe TRBD1 (5 bases). Germline assignment: CDR1 LNHNV and CDR2 YYDKDF (reference sequence). Trimming took 0 bases from V and 4 from J, leaving 10 bases between them. CDR3 length: 14 residues. The CDR3 loop is CATSRDKQAYEQYF. Written as DNA, the CDR3 is TGTGCCACCAGCAGAGATAAACAGGCTTACGAGCAGTACTTC.

The chain recombines TRBV6-5 with TRBJ1-4; 8 bases align to TRBD1. This CDR3 has 15 residues. Germline trimming cut 2 bases from V and 6 bases from J; bases unmatched to any gene: 5. Germline CDR1 reads MNHEY; CDR2 reads SVGAGI. Written as DNA, the CDR3 is TGTGCCAGCAGTTACACAGGGGGTTTAGATGAAAAACTGTTTTTT. It encodes CASSYTGGLDEKLFF.

V and J are TRBV7-9 and TRBJ1-1; 7 nucleotides line up with TRBD1. The CDR3 runs to 16 residues. The germline V gene encodes CDR1 SEHNR and CDR2 FQNEAQ (reference sequence). V shed 4 bases, J shed 4 bases, and the junction held 12 bases outside the gene matches. CDR3 residues: CASSYDRVVRGTEAFF. The CDR3, as DNA: TGTGCCAGCAGCTACGACAGGGTAGTAAGAGGCACTGAAGCTTTCTTT. Using reference TRBV7-9 and TRBJ1-1 for the parts outside the CDR3, the full variable domain is DTGVSQNPRHKITKRGQNVTFRCDPISEHNRLYWYRQTLGQGPEFLTYFQNEAQLEKSRLLSDRFSAERPKGSFSTLEIQRTEQGDSAMYLCASSYDRVVRGTEAFFGQGTRLTVV.

This chain joins TRBV14 and TRBJ2-7; D gene ambiguous. The CDR3 loop spans 10 amino acids. Per the germline V gene, CDR1 is SGHDN and CDR2 is FVKESK. Trimming pared 5 bases from V and 7 bases from J, leaving 6 bases between. The CDR3 DNA is TGTGCCAGCAGCTTAGCTGAGCAGTACTTC. Its translation is CASSLAEQYF. The variable domain in full, with the rest retrieved from reference TRBV14 and TRBJ2-7, is EAGVTQFPSHSVIEKGQTVTLRCDPISGHDNLYWYRRVMGKEIKFLLHFVKESKQDESGMPNNRFLAERTGGTYSTLKVQPAELEDSGVYFCASSLAEQYFGPGTRLTVT.

This sequence joins TRBV2 and TRBJ2-7, with D maybe TRBD1 (6 bases). The CDR3 is 13 residues long. Trimming took 3 bases from V and 3 from J, leaving 9 bases between them. CDR1 is SNHLY and CDR2 is FYNNEI in the germline V gene. The chain's CDR3 is CASSDRGDYEQYF. CDR3 in DNA: TGTGCCAGCAGTGACAGGGGAGACTACGAGCAGTACTTC.

V is TRBV5-1 and J is TRBJ2-1; 8 nucleotides match TRBD2. V lost 3 bases, J lost 9 bases, and 14 bases stayed unmatched. The CDR3 covers 16 residues. Looked up from germline, CDR1 is SGHRS and CDR2 is YFSETQ. The CDR3 DNA sequence: TGCGCCAGCAGCTCGTCTCGTAACGGGAGGGCCGGTGAGCAGTTCTTC. This encodes CASSSSRNGRAGEQFF.

This chain uses TRBV5-4 with TRBJ2-7, with 10 bases lining up with TRBD2. J gave up 2 bases and V 0 bases, and 5 bases lay outside the gene matches. This CDR3 contains 16 residues. From germline, CDR1 is SGHNT and CDR2 YYREEE (reference sequence). This CDR3 is CASSLGLAGETYEQYF. In DNA form, the CDR3 reads TGTGCCAGCAGCTTGGGGCTAGCGGGAGAAACCTACGAGCAGTACTTC.

This rearrangement joins TRBV19 to TRBJ2-1; D possibly corresponds to TRBD2 (5 bases). Germline CDR1 LNHDA, CDR2 SQIVND (reference sequence). This CDR3 spans 14 amino acids. Trimming cost V 5 bases and J 10 bases, with 18 bases left between them. The CDR3 DNA is TGTGCCAGTAGTGTGACGCGGGTTGCGGACGAGCAGTTCTTC. It is translated as CASSVTRVADEQFF.

V usage is TRBV9 and J usage is TRBJ1-1; possibly TRBD1 for D (6 bases). The CDR3 spans 15 residues. V was pared by 0 bases and J by 3 bases, with 12 bases between. Germline V gene sequence: CDR1 SGDLS, CDR2 YYNGEE. DNA of the CDR3: TGTGCCAGCAGCGTAGAAGGGGGTGGTTACACTGAAGCTTTCTTT. As protein: CASSVEGGGYTEAFF.

This chain links TRBV29-1 with TRBJ2-7, with 8 bases that match TRBD2. The CDR3 has 14 residues. Germline CDR1 SQVTM, CDR2 ANQGSEA. Trimming took 7 bases from V and 4 from J; bases not matched to a gene: 12. CDR3 in DNA: TGCAGCGGTACTAGCGGTCGCCTGGGTTACGAGCAGTACTTC. Residues: CSGTSGRLGYEQYF.

V and J are TRBV11-2 and TRBJ2-3; 7 bases match TRBD2. The CDR3 sequence is 14 residues long. J lost 6 bases, V lost 3 bases, and 6 bases had no gene match. CDR1 and CDR2 from the germline V gene are SGHAT and FQNNGV. CDR3 amino acids: CASSFRDYRDTQYF. The CDR3 DNA sequence: TGTGCCAGCAGCTTCCGGGACTACAGGGATACGCAGTATTTT.

The chain is built from TRBV29-1 and TRBJ2-7, with TRBD1 identical over 7 bases. The CDR3 runs to 13 residues. Per germline, CDR1 SQVTM and CDR2 ANQGSEA. V shed 6 bases, J shed 5 bases, and the junction held 10 bases outside the gene matches. The CDR3 here is CSVGLQQGNEQYF. The CDR3 nucleotides are TGCAGCGTAGGACTGCAACAGGGGAACGAGCAGTACTTC.

The chain couples TRBV25-1 to TRBJ1-1; unclear D gene. Germline CDR1 MGHDK, CDR2 SYGVNS. The CDR3 spans 14 residues. Trimming left V 10 bases short and J 2 bases short, with 17 bases between. CDR3 nucleotide sequence: TGTGCCACCGTTCTGTCCGGAGATAACACTGAAGCTTTCTTT. This gives the protein CATVLSGDNTEAFF.

This clone was seen once. The rearrangement uses TRBV7-8 and TRBJ1-2; unclear D gene. CDR1 SGHVS and CDR2 FQNEAQ come from the germline V gene. Trimming took off 1 base at V and 7 bases at J, with 28 bases between the two ends. CDR3 length equals 19 residues. The CDR3 sequence: CASSLGFGTAEIISSGYTF. The CDR3, as DNA: TGTGCCAGCAGCTTAGGTTTTGGAACAGCAGAAATTATTTCTTCTGGCTACACCTTC. Full variable domain (missing parts from reference TRBV7-8 and TRBJ1-2): GAGVSQSPRYKVAKRGQDVALRCDPISGHVSLFWYQQALGQGPEFLTYFQNEAQLDKSGLPSDRFFAERPEGSVSTLKIQRTQQEDSAVYLCASSLGFGTAEIISSGYTFGSGTRLTVV.

The V gene is TRBV29-1, the J gene TRBJ2-1; a possible D gene is TRBD1 (6 bases). This CDR3 has 9 residues. Germline lookup yields CDR1 SQVTM and CDR2 ANQGSEA. Trimming cost V 6 bases and J 10 bases, with 7 bases left between them. The CDR3 DNA sequence: TGCAGCGTCGGACAGGAGCAGTTCTTC. It yields the protein CSVGQEQFF.

V gene TRBV30 combines with J gene TRBJ2-7; no firm D call. V dropped 1 base and J dropped 3 bases, with 13 bases sitting between them. From germline, CDR1 is GTSNPN and CDR2 SVGIG (reference sequence). The CDR3 is 14 amino acids. CDR3 coding DNA: TGTGCCTGGAGTGGTATTGAAGGAGACTACGAGCAGTACTTC. Translated: CAWSGIEGDYEQYF.

The CDR3 bases are TGTGCCAGCACCACTCAACAGGGGGACGCCGGGCCCCAGCATTTT. Translation: CASTTQQGDAGPQHF. The chain combines TRBV6-1 with TRBJ1-5; TRBD1 aligns across 8 bases. This CDR3 has 15 amino acids. V lost 7 bases, J lost 9 bases, and 14 bases stayed unmatched. In germline, CDR1 is MNHNS, CDR2 SASEGT.

The chain links TRBV30 to TRBJ1-5; no reliable D call. This CDR3 spans 14 amino acids. V gave up 0 bases and J gave up 7 bases, with 13 bases separating them. Per the germline V gene, CDR1 is GTSNPN and CDR2 is SVGIG (reference sequence). The CDR3 protein is CAWSVSQYGQPQHF. The CDR3 nucleotides read TGTGCCTGGAGTGTATCCCAGTATGGCCAGCCCCAGCATTTT.

This chain uses TRBV18 with TRBJ2-7; TRBD1 aligns across 7 bases. There are 14 residues in the CDR3. Germline values: CDR1 KGHSH, CDR2 LQKENI. Germline trimming cut 3 bases from V and 3 bases from J; bases unmatched to any gene: 5. CDR3 amino acids: CASSPTGPIYEQYF. The CDR3 nucleotides read TGTGCCAGCTCACCGACAGGGCCGATCTACGAGCAGTACTTC.

The chain has TRBV7-2 and TRBJ1-5; unclear D gene. In germline, CDR1 is SGHTA, CDR2 FQGNSA. Trimming cost V 0 bases and J 0 bases, with 9 bases left between them. CDR3 length: 16 amino acids. Written as DNA, the CDR3 is TGTGCCAGCAGCTTAGCGTGGAGTGATAGCAATCAGCCCCAGCATTTT. Its translation is CASSLAWSDSNQPQHF.

The chain joins TRBV2 to TRBJ2-4; D perhaps matches TRBD1 (5 bases). Germline V gene data show CDR1 as SNHLY and CDR2 as FYNNEI. The CDR3 is made up of 16 amino acids. Trimming removed 4 bases from V and 0 bases from J, with 13 bases in between. CDR3 protein: CASSGQLILAKNIQYF. For the CDR3, the DNA is TGTGCCAGCAGTGGACAGTTAATTCTAGCCAAAAACATTCAGTACTTC.

The rearrangement links TRBV19 to TRBJ2-5; TRBD1 agrees at 11 bases. The CDR3 length is 16 residues. Germline V gives CDR1 LNHDA, CDR2 SQIVND (reference sequence). Trimming removed 4 bases from V and 5 bases from J; junction bases left unmatched: 9. CDR3 residues: CASSRRTGGGRETQYF. The CDR3 bases are TGTGCCAGTAGTAGACGGACAGGGGGCGGAAGGGAGACCCAGTACTTC.

This sequence joins TRBV11-2 and TRBJ2-7, with 12 bases fitting TRBD2. Trimming at V came to 5 bases and at J to 3 bases, leaving 17 bases not matched to a gene. The germline V gene has CDR1 SGHAT and CDR2 FQNNGV. This CDR3 region has 19 residues. The DNA of the CDR3 is TGTGCCAGCAGCCCATCGACTAGCGGGAGTTTTCCCTGGAACTACGAGCAGTACTTC. Its translation is CASSPSTSGSFPWNYEQYF.

The chain's CDR3 is CASSPKTGGSYNEQFF. The DNA for the CDR3 is TGTGCCAGCAGTCCTAAGACGGGTGGCTCCTACAATGAGCAGTTCTTC. V and J are TRBV7-3 and TRBJ2-1; the D is unclear. The germline CDR1 and CDR2 sequences are SGHTA and FQGTGA. The length of the CDR3 is 16 residues. V lost 6 bases and J 0 bases, leaving 15 bases between the germline ends.